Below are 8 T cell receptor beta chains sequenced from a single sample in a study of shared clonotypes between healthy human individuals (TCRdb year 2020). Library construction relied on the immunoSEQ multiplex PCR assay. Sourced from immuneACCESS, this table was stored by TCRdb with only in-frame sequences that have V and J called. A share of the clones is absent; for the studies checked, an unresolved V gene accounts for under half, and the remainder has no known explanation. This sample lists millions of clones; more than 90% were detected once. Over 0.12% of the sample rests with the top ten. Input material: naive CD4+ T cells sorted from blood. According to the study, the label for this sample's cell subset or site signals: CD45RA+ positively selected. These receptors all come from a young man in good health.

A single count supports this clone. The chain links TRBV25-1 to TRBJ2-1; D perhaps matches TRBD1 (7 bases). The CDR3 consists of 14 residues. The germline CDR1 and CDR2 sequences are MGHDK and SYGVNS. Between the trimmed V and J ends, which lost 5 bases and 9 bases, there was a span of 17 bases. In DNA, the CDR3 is TGTGCCAGCAGTCGCGGGACAGATTCCGGTGAGCAGTTCTTC. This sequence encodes CASSRGTDSGEQFF.

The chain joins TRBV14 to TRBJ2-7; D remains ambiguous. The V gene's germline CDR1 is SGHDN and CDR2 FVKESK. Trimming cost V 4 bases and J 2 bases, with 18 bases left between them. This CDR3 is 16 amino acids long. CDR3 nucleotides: TGTGCCAGCAGCCTCCTCCCGGCTTTGGGAACCTACGAGCAGTACTTC. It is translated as CASSLLPALGTYEQYF.

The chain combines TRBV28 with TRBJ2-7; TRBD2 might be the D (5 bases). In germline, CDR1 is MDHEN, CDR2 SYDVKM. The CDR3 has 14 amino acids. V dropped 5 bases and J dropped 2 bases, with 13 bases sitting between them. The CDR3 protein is CASSIQLGAYEQYF. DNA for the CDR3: TGTGCCAGCAGTATACAACTGGGAGCCTACGAGCAGTACTTC.

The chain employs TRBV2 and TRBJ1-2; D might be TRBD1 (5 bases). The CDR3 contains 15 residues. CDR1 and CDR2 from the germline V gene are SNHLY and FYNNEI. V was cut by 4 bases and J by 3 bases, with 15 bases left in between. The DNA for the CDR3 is TGTGCCAGCAGTGCCAGGGATGGAGGCGACTATGGCTACACCTTC. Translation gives CASSARDGGDYGYTF.

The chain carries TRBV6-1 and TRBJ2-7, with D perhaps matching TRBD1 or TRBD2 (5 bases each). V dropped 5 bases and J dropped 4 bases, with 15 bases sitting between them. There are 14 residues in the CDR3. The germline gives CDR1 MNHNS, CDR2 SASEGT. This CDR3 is CASSHRDVRYEQYF. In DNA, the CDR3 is TGTGCCAGCAGTCACCGGGACGTACGATACGAGCAGTACTTC.

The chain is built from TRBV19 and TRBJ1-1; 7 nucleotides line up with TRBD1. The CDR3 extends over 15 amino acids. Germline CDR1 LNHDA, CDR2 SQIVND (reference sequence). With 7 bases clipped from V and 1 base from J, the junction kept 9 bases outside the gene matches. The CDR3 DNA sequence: TGTGCCAGTATTGTGTCAGGGGGAGCGAACACTGAAGCTTTCTTT. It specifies CASIVSGGANTEAFF.

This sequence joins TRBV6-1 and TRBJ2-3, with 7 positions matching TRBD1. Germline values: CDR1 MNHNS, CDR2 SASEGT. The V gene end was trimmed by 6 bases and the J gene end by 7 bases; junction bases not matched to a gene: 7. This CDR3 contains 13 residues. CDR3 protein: CASRRDSSNTQYF. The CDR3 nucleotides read TGTGCCAGCAGGAGGGACAGCTCAAATACGCAGTATTTT.

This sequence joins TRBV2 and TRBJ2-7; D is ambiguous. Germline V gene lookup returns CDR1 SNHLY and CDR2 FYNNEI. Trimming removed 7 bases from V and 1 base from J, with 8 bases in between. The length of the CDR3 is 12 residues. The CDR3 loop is CASTSFSYEQYF. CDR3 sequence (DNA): TGTGCCAGCACGAGCTTTTCCTACGAGCAGTACTTC.